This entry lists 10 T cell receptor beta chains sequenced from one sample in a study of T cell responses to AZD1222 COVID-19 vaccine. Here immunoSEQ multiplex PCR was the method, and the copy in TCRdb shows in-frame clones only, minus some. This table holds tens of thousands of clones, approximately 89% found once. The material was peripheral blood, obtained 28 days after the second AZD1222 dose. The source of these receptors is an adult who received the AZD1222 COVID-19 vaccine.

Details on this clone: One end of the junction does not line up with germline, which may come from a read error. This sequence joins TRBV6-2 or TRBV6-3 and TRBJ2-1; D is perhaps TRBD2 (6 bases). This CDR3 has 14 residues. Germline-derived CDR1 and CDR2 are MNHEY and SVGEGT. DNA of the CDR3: TGTGCCAGCACTTACTCGGGGGCCTACAATGAGCAGTTCTTC. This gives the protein CASTYSGAYNEQFF.

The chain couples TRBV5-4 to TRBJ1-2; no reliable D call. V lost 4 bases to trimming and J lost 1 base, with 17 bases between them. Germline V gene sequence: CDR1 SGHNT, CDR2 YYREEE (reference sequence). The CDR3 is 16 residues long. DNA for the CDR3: TGTGCCAGCAGCCGAAGCGTTGGCAGCTTTAACTATGGCTACACCTTC. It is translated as CASSRSVGSFNYGYTF.

The CDR3 nucleotides are TGTGCCAGCAGCCGTATCGGGACAGGGGACACTGAAGCTTTCTTT. Its translation is CASSRIGTGDTEAFF. The chain combines TRBV28 with TRBJ1-1; 10 bases line up with TRBD1. Losses at the gene ends were 6 bases for V and 3 bases for J; bases not matched to a gene: 7. Germline V lookup: CDR1 MDHEN, CDR2 SYDVKM. CDR3 length equals 15 residues.

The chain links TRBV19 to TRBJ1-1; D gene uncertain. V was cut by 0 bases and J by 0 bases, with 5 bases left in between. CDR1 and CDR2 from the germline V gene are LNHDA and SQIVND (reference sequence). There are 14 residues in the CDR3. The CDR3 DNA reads TGTGCCAGTAGTATAGATCAGGTGAACACTGAAGCTTTCTTT. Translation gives CASSIDQVNTEAFF.

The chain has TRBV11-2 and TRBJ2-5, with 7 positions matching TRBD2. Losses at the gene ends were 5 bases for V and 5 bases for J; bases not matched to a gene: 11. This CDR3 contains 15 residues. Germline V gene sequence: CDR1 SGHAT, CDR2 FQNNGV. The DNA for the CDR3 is TGTGCCAGCAGCCCTAGTAGCGTCGGGGGGGAGACCCAGTACTTC. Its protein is CASSPSSVGGETQYF.

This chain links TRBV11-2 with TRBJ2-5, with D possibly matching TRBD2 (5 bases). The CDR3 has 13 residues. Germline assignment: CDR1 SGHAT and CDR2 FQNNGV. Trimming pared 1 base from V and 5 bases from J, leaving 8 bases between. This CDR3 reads CASSLAGVETQYF. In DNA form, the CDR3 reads TGTGCCAGCAGCTTAGCCGGGGTCGAGACCCAGTACTTC.

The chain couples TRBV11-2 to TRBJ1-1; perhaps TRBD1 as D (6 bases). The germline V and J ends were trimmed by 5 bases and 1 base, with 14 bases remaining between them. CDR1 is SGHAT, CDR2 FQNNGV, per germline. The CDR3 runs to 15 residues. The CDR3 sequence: CASSIGLTGNTEAFF. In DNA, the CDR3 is TGTGCCAGCAGCATAGGGTTGACAGGGAACACTGAAGCTTTCTTT.

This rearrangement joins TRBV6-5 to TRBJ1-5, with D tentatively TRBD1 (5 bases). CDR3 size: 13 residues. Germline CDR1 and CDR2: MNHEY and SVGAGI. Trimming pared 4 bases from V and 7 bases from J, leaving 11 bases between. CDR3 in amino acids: CASSWGREQPQHF. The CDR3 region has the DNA TGTGCCAGCAGTTGGGGACGGGAACAGCCCCAGCATTTT.

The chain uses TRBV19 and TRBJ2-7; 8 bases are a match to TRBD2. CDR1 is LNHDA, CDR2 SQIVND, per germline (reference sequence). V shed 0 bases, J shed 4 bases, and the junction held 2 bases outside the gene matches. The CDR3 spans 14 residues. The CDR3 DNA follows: TGTGCCAGTAGTATAGAACCTAGCGGGTACGAGCAGTACTTC. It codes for CASSIEPSGYEQYF.

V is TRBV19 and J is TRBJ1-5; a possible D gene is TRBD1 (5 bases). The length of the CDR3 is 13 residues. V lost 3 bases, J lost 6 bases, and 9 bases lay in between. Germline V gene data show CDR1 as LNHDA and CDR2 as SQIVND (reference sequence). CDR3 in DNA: TGTGCCAGTAGTATCCAGGGTGGTCAGCCCCAGCATTTT. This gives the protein CASSIQGGQPQHF.